This T cell receptor beta chain came from a study of T-cell memory formation after mild COVID-19. General study results and limits: Contracting clones from day 15 to 85 showed balanced CD4/CD8; later expanders favored CD4+. Certain responding clones were present in pre-infection memory, suggesting participation of cross-reactive memory. Second-wave clones peaking on day 37 lacked confirmed SARS-CoV-2 specificity.

CDR1 and CDR2 from the germline V gene are SGHRS and YFSETQ. The CDR3 covers 15 residues. V dropped 4 bases and J dropped 3; count of bases not matched to a gene: 7. This clonotype was recorded a few times. What it binds is unknown. TCRdb called the 5' RACE reads again in MiXCR, with one record for every CDR3 protein. The sample consists of fewer than 150,000 distinct CDR3 sequences, about a sixth of them appearing once. Material for sequencing was PBMCs or a T cell subset sorted from them (not recorded which). The receptor's source is a man aged 18 to 35 who had mild COVID-19 (a few samples of this study predate the infection). Cell type and time point are not known. The chain recombines TRBV5-1 with TRBJ2-5; 9 bases agree with TRBD2. The CDR3 sequence is CASSPTSGIKETQYF. CDR3 in DNA: TGCGCCAGCAGCCCGACTAGCGGTATAAAAGAGACCCAGTACTTC.